This TCR beta chain was observed in a study of cytomegalovirus exposure and HLA in healthy donors. Trimming cost V 4 bases and J 2 bases; bases outside gene matches: 1. Germline V gene sequence: CDR1 SGDLS, CDR2 YYNGEE. CDR3 length: 14 amino acids. Some clones are missing from TCRdb's copy, which holds only in-frame ones; the method was immunoSEQ multiplex PCR. In the table there are 65,000 to 70,000 clones, approximately 91% of which are singletons. Study conclusions and caveats: The tendency of first-cohort TCR clusters to co-occur in the roughly 120 validation repertoires was the finding of a later analysis. In vitro confirmation showed a few CMV-associated chains to be CMV antigen specific.

Concerning this clone itself: Its antigen is still unknown.

The chain employs TRBV9 and TRBJ2-3, with 10 positions matching TRBD2. The origin of this receptor is a man between 18 and 29 years old in good health and CMV-seronegative. The material sequenced was PBMCs. The CDR3 DNA follows: TGTGCCAGCAGCACTAGCGGGACCACAGATACGCAGTATTTT. It codes for CASSTSGTTDTQYF.